The entry below gives a single T cell receptor (beta chain) sequence along with its context. The data derive from a study of prognosis after radiotherapy for stage I lung cancer. With 0 bases removed from V and 2 bases from J, the gap between germline ends came to 13 bases. The germline gives CDR1 LGHDT, CDR2 YNNKEL (reference sequence). The length of the CDR3 is 17 residues. Each of the patients had no lymph node involvement on CT and PET/CT and no prior chemotherapy, radiotherapy or other malignancies. Genomic DNA was subjected to two-round multiplex PCR for amplification of TCR beta CDR3. The first round of PCR was done with primers that matched each TRBV and TRBJ gene. The second round, a PCR step, used universal primers. MiXCR was run by TCRdb on the multiplex PCR reads, yielding one entry per CDR3 protein. The data hold 20,000 to 30,000 distinct CDR3 sequences, with about 40% observed a single time.

The chain uses TRBV3-1 and TRBJ2-2; tentative D call: TRBD2 (5 bases). The sample in question was PBMCs, obtained before or after stereotactic body radiation therapy (not recorded which). This clonotype was sampled from a donor over 45 with non-small cell lung cancer. This CDR3 is CASSQESRGFNTGELFF. CDR3 DNA sequence: TGTGCCAGCAGCCAAGAGTCCCGGGGTTTTAACACCGGGGAGCTGTTTTTT.